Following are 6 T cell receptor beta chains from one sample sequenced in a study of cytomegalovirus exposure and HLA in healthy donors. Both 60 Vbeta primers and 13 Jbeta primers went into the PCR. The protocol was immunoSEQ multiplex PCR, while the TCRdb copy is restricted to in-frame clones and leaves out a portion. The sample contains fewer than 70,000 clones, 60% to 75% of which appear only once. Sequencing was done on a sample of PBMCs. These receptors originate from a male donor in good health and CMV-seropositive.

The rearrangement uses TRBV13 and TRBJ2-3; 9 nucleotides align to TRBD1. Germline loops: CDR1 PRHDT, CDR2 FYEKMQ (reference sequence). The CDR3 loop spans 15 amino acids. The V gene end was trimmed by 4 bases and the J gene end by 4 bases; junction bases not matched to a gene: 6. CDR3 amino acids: CASSSSGQGPDTQYF. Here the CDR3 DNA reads TGTGCCAGCAGCTCGTCGGGACAGGGTCCAGATACGCAGTATTTT.

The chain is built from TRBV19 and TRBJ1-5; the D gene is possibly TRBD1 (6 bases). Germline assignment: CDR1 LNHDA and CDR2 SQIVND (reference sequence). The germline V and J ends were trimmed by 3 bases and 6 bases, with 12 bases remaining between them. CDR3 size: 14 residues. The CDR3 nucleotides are TGTGCCAGTAGTATGGGGCAGGGGTTTCAGCCCCAGCATTTT. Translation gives CASSMGQGFQPQHF.

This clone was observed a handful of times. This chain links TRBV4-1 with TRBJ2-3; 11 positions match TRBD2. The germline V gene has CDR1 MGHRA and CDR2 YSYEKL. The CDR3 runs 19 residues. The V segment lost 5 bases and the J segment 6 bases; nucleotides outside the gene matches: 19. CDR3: CASSLRGGTSGSLTDTQYF. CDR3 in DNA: TGCGCCAGCAGCTTAAGGGGAGGGACTAGCGGAAGCCTTACGGATACGCAGTATTTT.

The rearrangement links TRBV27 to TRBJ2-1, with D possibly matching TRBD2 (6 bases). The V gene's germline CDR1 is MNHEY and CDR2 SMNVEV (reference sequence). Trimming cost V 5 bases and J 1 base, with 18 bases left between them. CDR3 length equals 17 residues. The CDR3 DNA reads TGTGCCAGCAGTCCGCCGGACTACCATACTTCCTACAATGAGCAGTTCTTC. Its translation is CASSPPDYHTSYNEQFF.

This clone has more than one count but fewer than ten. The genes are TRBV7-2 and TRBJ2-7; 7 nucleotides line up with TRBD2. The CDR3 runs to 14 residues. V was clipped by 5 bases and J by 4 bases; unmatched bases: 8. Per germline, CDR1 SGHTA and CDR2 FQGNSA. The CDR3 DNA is TGTGCCAGCAGCCCGAATAGCGGGCCGTACGAGCAGTACTTC. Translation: CASSPNSGPYEQYF.

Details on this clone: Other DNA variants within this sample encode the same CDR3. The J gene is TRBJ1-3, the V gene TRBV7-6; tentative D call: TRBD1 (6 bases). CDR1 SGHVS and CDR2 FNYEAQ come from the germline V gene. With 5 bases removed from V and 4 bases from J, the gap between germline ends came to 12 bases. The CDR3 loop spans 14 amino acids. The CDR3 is CASSLEDRGNTIYF. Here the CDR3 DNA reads TGTGCCAGCAGCCTAGAGGACAGAGGAAACACCATATATTTT.